The TCR beta chain under discussion was sequenced for a study of post-analysis software for immune sequencing data. The overall study: There were relapsing-remitting, secondary progressive and progressive-relapsing multiple sclerosis among the disease courses included.

The library was made from cDNA and included unique molecular identifiers. TCRdb independently ran MiXCR on the PCR reads; one entry per CDR3 protein. The sample has under 200,000 distinct CDR3 sequences; 29% are singletons. General observations from the study: Controls significantly exceeded multiple sclerosis patients in normalized Chao1 diversity. The F measure placed samples prepared in the same batch into strongly shared clusters.

About this clonotype: No antigen is known for it.

This sequence originates from a girl under 18 with multiple sclerosis. The sequencing sample was made of blood.

CDR3 DNA sequence: TGTGCCAGCAGCTCGCGGGGACAGCTACACGGTAGCTACAATGAAAAACTGTTTTTT. This codes for CASSSRGQLHGSYNEKLFF. The chain combines TRBV13 with TRBJ1-4; 7 bases agree with TRBD1. Germline V gene sequence: CDR1 PRHDT, CDR2 FYEKMQ (reference sequence). The junction had 19 bases not matched to a gene; V was cut back by 4 bases and J by 5 bases. This CDR3 spans 19 amino acids.